A single sample gave rise to the 30 T cell receptor beta chains below, sequenced in a study of blood T cell repertoires in COVID-19. The method was immunoSEQ multiplex PCR; TCRdb's version includes in-frame clones alone and lacks a portion of them. The sample carries approximately 170,000 clones, approximately 86% recorded once. The sequenced material came from peripheral blood. The receptors originated from a woman of 80 years or more with COVID-19, enrolled during active disease.

The rearrangement joins TRBV9 to TRBJ2-1; TRBD2 agrees at 7 bases. The CDR3 is made up of 15 amino acids. V lost 4 bases, J lost 4 bases, and 8 bases stayed unmatched. Germline-derived CDR1 and CDR2 are SGDLS and YYNGEE. The CDR3: CASSPLSGNYNEQFF. The CDR3 nucleotides are TGTGCCAGCAGCCCACTAAGCGGGAATTACAATGAGCAGTTCTTC.

The chain couples TRBV5-8 to TRBJ2-7; unclear D gene. This CDR3 is built from 17 residues. V gave up 2 bases and J gave up 4 bases, with 22 bases separating them. Germline V gives CDR1 SGHTS, CDR2 YDEGEE. CDR3 DNA: TGTGCCAGCAGCTTTAACGGCCCGGCGACTCCTCCGTACGAGCAGTACTTC. Translation gives CASSFNGPATPPYEQYF.

Note on this clone: The same CDR3 can be traced to other DNA sequences in this sample. The chain couples TRBV4-1 to TRBJ1-4; 8 bases align to TRBD1. The CDR3 has 15 residues. The germline V gene encodes CDR1 MGHRA and CDR2 YSYEKL. Trimming at V came to 4 bases and at J to 8 bases, leaving 9 bases not matched to a gene. The CDR3 DNA reads TGCGCCAGCAGCCTAATAGGACAGGGTGACGAAAAACTGTTTTTT. Residues: CASSLIGQGDEKLFF.

The J gene is TRBJ1-2, the V gene TRBV6-8, with a tentative D call TRBD1 (5 bases). V lost 9 bases to trimming and J lost 5 bases, with 13 bases between them. Germline CDR1 is MNHGY and CDR2 is SAAAGT. This CDR3 contains 12 residues. DNA of the CDR3: TGTGCCAGTAACAGGCCCCAGTATGGCTACACCTTC. Its protein is CASNRPQYGYTF.

This clone occurred once. The V gene is TRBV3-1 (or the pseudogene TRBV3-2), the J gene TRBJ2-7; 8 nucleotides agree with TRBD2. Germline V gene data show CDR1 as LGHDT and CDR2 as YNNKEL (reference sequence). With 4 bases clipped from V and 6 bases from J, the junction kept 5 bases outside the gene matches. CDR3 length equals 13 residues. Here the CDR3 reads CASSPVGGAEQYF. DNA for the CDR3: TGTGCCAGCAGCCCTGTCGGGGGGGCCGAGCAGTACTTC.

This clone has more than one count but fewer than ten. V usage is TRBV27 and J usage is TRBJ1-2, with a possible D match to TRBD1 (6 bases). The germline gives CDR1 MNHEY, CDR2 SMNVEV (reference sequence). This CDR3 is 13 amino acids long. Trimming cost V 6 bases and J 8 bases, with 16 bases left between them. CDR3 sequence: CASSKQGVGGYTF. CDR3 nucleotide sequence: TGTGCCAGCAGCAAACAGGGAGTAGGCGGCTACACCTTC.

The genes are TRBV9 and TRBJ1-6; 11 positions agree with TRBD1. There are 16 residues in the CDR3. Per germline, CDR1 SGDLS and CDR2 YYNGEE. V trimming: 3 bases; J trimming: 7 bases; junction bases outside the gene matches: 6. The CDR3 protein is CASSGGTGGSNSPLHF. CDR3 in DNA: TGTGCCAGCAGCGGGGGGACAGGGGGATCCAATTCACCCCTCCACTTT. The full variable domain, its missing parts supplied by reference TRBV9 and TRBJ1-6, is DSGVTQTPKHLITATGQRVTLRCSPRSGDLSVYWYQQSLDQGLQFLIQYYNGEERAKGNILERFSAQQFPDLHSELNLSSLELGDSALYFCASSGGTGGSNSPLHFGNGTRLTVT.

The chain uses TRBV10-2 and TRBJ1-2; 9 bases align to TRBD1. V was clipped by 6 bases and J by 5 bases; unmatched bases: 7. The CDR3 length is 14 residues. Germline CDR1 WSHSY, CDR2 SAAADI. Here the CDR3 DNA reads TGCGCCAGCAGGGCCACAGGGGGCGCGTATGGCTACACCTTC. It translates to CASRATGGAYGYTF.

The chain has TRBV25-1 and TRBJ2-2; TRBD1 is a possible D gene (5 bases). Germline V gene sequence: CDR1 MGHDK, CDR2 SYGVNS. The CDR3 length is 14 residues. V was clipped by 2 bases and J by 1 base, with 5 bases between them. In DNA, the CDR3 is TGTGCCAGCAGTGAACAGGGGAACACCGGGGAGCTGTTTTTT. It specifies CASSEQGNTGELFF.

The chain carries TRBV6-6 and TRBJ2-2, with 9 bases lining up with TRBD1. There are 17 residues in the CDR3. V was clipped by 5 bases and J by 5 bases; unmatched bases: 12. CDR1 is MNHNY and CDR2 is SVGAGI in the germline V gene (reference sequence). The DNA for the CDR3 is TGTGCCAGCAGTCGCCGTAGGACAGGGGTAAGGACCGGGGAGCTGTTTTTT. It yields the protein CASSRRRTGVRTGELFF.

J is TRBJ2-3 and V is TRBV25-1; D is unclear. V was shortened by 2 bases and J by 6 bases, with 12 bases between the two germline ends. The V gene's germline CDR1 is MGHDK and CDR2 SYGVNS. This CDR3 is built from 14 residues. The CDR3 nucleotides read TGTGCCAGCAGTGAACCGCGGAGTGTTGATACGCAGTATTTT. It yields the protein CASSEPRSVDTQYF.

The chain joins TRBV25-1 to TRBJ1-1; weak D call: TRBD1 (5 bases). The CDR3 extends over 13 amino acids. CDR1 MGHDK and CDR2 SYGVNS come from the germline V gene. Trimming took off 2 bases at V and 6 bases at J, with 10 bases between the two ends. CDR3 DNA sequence: TGTGCCAGCAGTGAAGACAGCTGGGCTGAAGCTTTCTTT. Residues: CASSEDSWAEAFF.

This clone was recorded a few times. The rearrangement uses TRBV7-8 and TRBJ2-3; 9 bases align to TRBD1. The junction had 8 bases not matched to a gene; V was cut back by 4 bases and J by 6 bases. This CDR3 is built from 15 residues. Germline V gene data show CDR1 as SGHVS and CDR2 as FQNEAQ. The CDR3 protein is CASSSRGTGSDTQYF. CDR3 nucleotide sequence: TGTGCCAGCAGCTCACGCGGGACAGGGAGTGATACGCAGTATTTT.

This clone was detected a few times. The chain couples TRBV19 to TRBJ1-2; D gene unclear. CDR1 LNHDA and CDR2 SQIVND come from the germline V gene (reference sequence). V shed 1 base and J shed 8 bases, with 8 bases lying between them. The CDR3 is made up of 12 amino acids. CDR3 DNA sequence: TGTGCCAGTAGTATAGCCACTACCGGCTACACCTTC. Its protein product is CASSIATTGYTF.

A few counts support this clone. V gene TRBV5-4 combines with J gene TRBJ1-2; TRBD1 might be the D (6 bases). From germline, CDR1 is SGHNT and CDR2 YYREEE (reference sequence). The CDR3 extends over 13 amino acids. Trimming cost V 5 bases and J 8 bases, with 16 bases left between them. The DNA for the CDR3 is TGTGCCAGCAGAAATACAGGGTGGGACGGCTACACCTTC. It translates to CASRNTGWDGYTF.

The rearrangement uses TRBV6-2 or TRBV6-3 and TRBJ2-2; D unclear. Germline V lookup: CDR1 MNHEY, CDR2 SVGEGT. The CDR3 length is 13 residues. V lost 4 bases to trimming and J lost 3 bases, with 6 bases between them. The chain's CDR3 is CASSSQYTGELFF. CDR3 nucleotide sequence: TGTGCCAGCAGTTCCCAGTACACCGGGGAGCTGTTTTTT.

The V gene is TRBV28, the J gene TRBJ2-7; 10 nucleotides line up with TRBD2. CDR3 size: 14 residues. Germline values: CDR1 MDHEN, CDR2 SYDVKM. V shed 8 bases and J 3 bases; nucleotides not matched to a gene: 7. This chain's CDR3 is CASGPTSGNYEQYF. For the CDR3, the DNA is TGTGCCAGCGGGCCCACTAGCGGGAACTACGAGCAGTACTTC.

The sample holds a few counts of this clone. This chain joins TRBV2 and TRBJ1-5; no definite D call. V was trimmed by 6 bases and J by 3 bases, leaving 12 bases between them. Germline V CDR1 and CDR2: SNHLY, FYNNEI. This CDR3 is 14 amino acids long. The CDR3 loop is CASSSSRDNQPQHF. The CDR3 bases are TGTGCCAGCAGCTCCTCGCGGGACAATCAGCCCCAGCATTTT.

The chain couples TRBV2 to TRBJ2-7, with D maybe TRBD2 (5 bases). Germline V gives CDR1 SNHLY, CDR2 FYNNEI. The CDR3 runs 14 residues. The ends were cut back, 5 bases at V and 2 bases at J, with 13 bases in the middle. CDR3 coding DNA: TGTGCCAGCAGTTCCGGGAATTACCCCTACGAGCAGTACTTC. It specifies CASSSGNYPYEQYF. The whole variable domain, filled in from reference TRBV2 and TRBJ2-7, reads EPEVTQTPSHQVTQMGQEVILRCVPISNHLYFYWYRQILGQKVEFLVSFYNNEISEKSEIFDDQFSVERPDGSNFTLKIRSTKLEDSAMYFCASSSGNYPYEQYFGPGTRLTVT.

The rearrangement links TRBV5-1 to TRBJ2-3; D remains unclear. The V gene's germline CDR1 is SGHRS and CDR2 YFSETQ. The CDR3 is 14 amino acids. V lost 0 bases and J lost 6, with 11 bases in between. The CDR3 bases are TGCGCCAGCAGCTTGGGGGCGACGGCGGATACGCAGTATTTT. This encodes CASSLGATADTQYF. The whole variable domain, remainder taken from reference TRBV5-1 and TRBJ2-3, is KAGVTQTPRYLIKTRGQQVTLSCSPISGHRSVSWYQQTPGQGLQFLFEYFSETQRNKGNFPGRFSGRQFSNSRSEMNVSTLELGDSALYLCASSLGATADTQYFGPGTRLTVL.

In this sample, this clone turned up once. The gene calls are TRBV4-1 and TRBJ2-1; D perhaps matches TRBD2 (6 bases). The V and J ends lost 0 bases and 6 bases respectively, with 15 bases between them. The CDR3 length is 16 residues. The germline V gene has CDR1 MGHRA and CDR2 YSYEKL. CDR3 residues: CASSQDRDLKFNEQFF. CDR3 nucleotides: TGCGCCAGCAGCCAAGATAGGGACTTGAAGTTCAATGAGCAGTTCTTC.

This chain uses TRBV19 with TRBJ1-5, with 9 bases that match TRBD1. CDR1 is LNHDA, CDR2 SQIVND, per germline (reference sequence). Unmatched junction bases numbered 5, after V lost 4 bases and J lost 1 base. The length of the CDR3 is 16 residues. The chain's CDR3 is CASSRGQGGSNQPQHF. The CDR3 nucleotides are TGTGCCAGTAGTAGGGGACAGGGCGGGAGCAATCAGCCCCAGCATTTT.

The chain uses TRBV28 and TRBJ1-5; D is undetermined. Per germline, CDR1 MDHEN and CDR2 SYDVKM. V was pared by 0 bases and J by 0 bases, with 9 bases between. This CDR3 has 16 residues. The CDR3, as DNA: TGTGCCAGCAGTTTATGGGAGCCGGGTAGCAATCAGCCCCAGCATTTT. Its protein is CASSLWEPGSNQPQHF.

This chain uses TRBV5-4 with TRBJ2-1; TRBD2 agrees at 9 bases. CDR1 and CDR2 (germline): SGHNT, YYREEE (reference sequence). The V gene end was trimmed by 1 base and the J gene end by 4 bases; junction bases not matched to a gene: 12. This CDR3 is 18 amino acids long. CDR3 nucleotide sequence: TGTGCCAGCAGCTTGAAGGGGATAGCGGGAGCGACTTACAATGAGCAGTTCTTC. Residues: CASSLKGIAGATYNEQFF.

V is TRBV28 and J is TRBJ1-1; D not resolved. The germline V gene encodes CDR1 MDHEN and CDR2 SYDVKM. The V end lost 6 bases, the J end lost 3 bases, and 8 bases lay between the germline ends. The CDR3 contains 12 residues. For the CDR3, the DNA is TGTGCCAGCAGGGGGAGGGACACTGAAGCTTTCTTT. The encoded protein is CASRGRDTEAFF.

This clone was observed a single time. The V and J genes are TRBV12-3 or TRBV12-4 and TRBJ1-3, with D uncertain. The CDR3 contains 13 residues. V lost 5 bases and J lost 4, with 9 bases in between. CDR3 DNA sequence: TGTGCCAGCAGTGTACAGCTAGGAAACACCATATATTTT. It specifies CASSVQLGNTIYF.

The chain has TRBV24-1 and TRBJ2-3, with 9 bases lining up with TRBD2. CDR1 and CDR2 from the germline V gene are KGHDR and SFDVKD. There are 15 residues in the CDR3. The trim removed 4 bases at V and 4 bases at J, leaving 5 bases unmatched. The CDR3 loop is CATSDSAGGADTQYF. Here the CDR3 DNA reads TGTGCCACCAGTGACTCAGCGGGAGGAGCAGATACGCAGTATTTT.

This clone was seen just once. The gene calls are TRBV19 and TRBJ1-5; TRBD1 agrees at 9 bases. The V and J ends lost 4 bases and 6 bases, in that order; junction bases with no gene match: 4. The CDR3 is made up of 14 amino acids. Germline V gene data show CDR1 as LNHDA and CDR2 as SQIVND (reference sequence). CDR3 bases: TGTGCCAGTAGTAACAGGGGGCTAGCTCAGCCCCAGCATTTT. Translated: CASSNRGLAQPQHF.

This clone has just one count. The rearrangement uses TRBV6-5 and TRBJ1-1; 8 positions match TRBD1. The J segment lost 5 bases and the V segment lost 6 bases, leaving 11 bases of the junction unmatched. The CDR3 totals 15 residues. Germline lookup yields CDR1 MNHEY and CDR2 SVGAGI. The CDR3 nucleotides read TGTGCCAGCAGCCGAATTGGACAGGGTAAGACTGAAGCTTTCTTT. Protein sequence: CASSRIGQGKTEAFF.

The V call is TRBV10-3, the J call TRBJ2-2, with a tentative D call TRBD1 (5 bases). This CDR3 has 15 amino acids. Looked up from germline, CDR1 is ENHRY and CDR2 is SYGVKD. Trimming stripped 6 bases from V and 5 bases from J, with 16 bases between. CDR3 sequence: CAIRPTEPRTGELFF. The DNA of the CDR3 is TGTGCCATCAGGCCGACAGAACCAAGAACCGGGGAGCTGTTTTTT.